This record covers a single T cell receptor beta chain. The repertoire was sequenced with immunoSEQ multiplex PCR; TCRdb's copy has only in-frame clones and lacks some. The sample gives approximately 44,000 clones, 80% of which show up once; 10% is in the top ten. The V end was cut by 1 base, the J end by 8 bases, with 11 bases between. The CDR3 covers 13 residues. Germline V gene sequence: CDR1 SEHNR, CDR2 FQNEAQ (reference sequence). This specimen comes from a study of OX40 agonist ivuxolimab in advanced cancers. Study context: All patients had ivuxolimab intravenously every 2 weeks at 0.01 to 10 mg/kg. Partial responses occurred in three patients (one hepatocellular carcinoma, two cutaneous melanoma).

The source was CD4+ or CD8+ T cells sorted from blood, collected in a trial of the OX40 agonist ivuxolimab. The receptor was derived from an adult with an advanced solid tumor such as melanoma, head and neck, liver or kidney cancer. The rearrangement uses TRBV7-9 and TRBJ1-2; no definite D call. The CDR3 here is CASSLEAIGGYTF. DNA of the CDR3: TGTGCCAGCAGCTTAGAGGCTATCGGAGGCTACACCTTC.